The T cell receptor beta chain under discussion was sequenced for a study of cytomegalovirus exposure and HLA in healthy donors. PCR amplification relied on 60 Vbeta primers (plus 13 Jbeta primers). Using immunoSEQ multiplex PCR, the repertoire was profiled, and TCRdb retains in-frame clones only, with some absent. This table holds 150,000 to 200,000 clones, 70% to 90% found once. There are a few counts of this clone. The clonotype comes from a man aged 18-30 years in good health and CMV-seropositive. The sequenced sample consisted of PBMCs.

This chain's CDR3 is CASSSLGLPYGYTF. For the CDR3, the DNA is TGTGCCAGCAGCTCACTGGGACTCCCTTATGGCTACACCTTC. This chain joins TRBV7-2 and TRBJ1-2; D perhaps matches TRBD1 (5 bases). The CDR3 is 14 residues long. V was trimmed by 4 bases and J by 5 bases, leaving 14 bases between them. Germline loops: CDR1 SGHTA, CDR2 FQGNSA.